This TCR beta chain is drawn from a study of cytomegalovirus exposure and HLA in healthy donors. Some clones are missing from TCRdb's copy, which holds only in-frame ones; the method was immunoSEQ multiplex PCR. The repertoire holds about 83,000 clones, with roughly 96% as singletons. This TCR was sampled from a woman between 18 and 29 years old in good health and CMV-seronegative. Sequences were obtained from PBMCs.

This chain's CDR3 is CASSSATWNYGYTF. The CDR3, as DNA: TGTGCCAGCAGTTCCGCAACATGGAACTATGGCTACACCTTC. This chain connects TRBV27 to TRBJ1-2; D gene ambiguous. This CDR3 is 14 amino acids long. The germline V gene encodes CDR1 MNHEY and CDR2 SMNVEV (reference sequence). V was shortened by 4 bases and J by 2 bases, with 11 bases between the two germline ends.